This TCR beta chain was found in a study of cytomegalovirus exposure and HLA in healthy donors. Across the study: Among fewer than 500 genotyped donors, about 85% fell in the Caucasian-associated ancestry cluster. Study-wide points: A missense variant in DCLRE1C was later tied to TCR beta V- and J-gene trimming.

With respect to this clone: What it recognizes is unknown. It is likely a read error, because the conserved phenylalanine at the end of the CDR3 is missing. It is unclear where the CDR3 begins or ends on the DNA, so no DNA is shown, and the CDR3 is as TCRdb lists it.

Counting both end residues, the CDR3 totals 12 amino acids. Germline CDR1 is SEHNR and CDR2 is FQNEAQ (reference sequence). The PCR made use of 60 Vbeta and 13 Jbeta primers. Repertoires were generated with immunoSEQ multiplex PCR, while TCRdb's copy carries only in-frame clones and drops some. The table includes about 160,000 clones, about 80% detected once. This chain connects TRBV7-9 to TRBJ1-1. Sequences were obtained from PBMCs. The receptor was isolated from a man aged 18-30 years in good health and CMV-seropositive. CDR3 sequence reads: CASSLLNSNLTV.